This T cell receptor beta chain was found in a study of vaccination and CD4 T cells after COVID-19 (dated by TCRdb to between 2021 and 2023). Background on the whole study: The convalescent cohort included six males and four females, with two Hispanic individuals, seven Caucasians, two Asians and one multiracial person. Control cultures received a CEFX viral epitope pool as the positive control, an HIV-1 Nef peptide pool as the negative control, or no peptide. Participants got two doses of the Pfizer-BioNTech BNT162b2 vaccine (n=8) or two doses of the Moderna mRNA-1273 vaccine (n=2). In about 11 COVID-19 convalescent patients and a handful of infection-naive healthy vaccine recipients, the spike-specific CD4+ TCR repertoire before mRNA vaccination was compared with the repertoire after mRNA vaccination. Post-COVID blood samples from convalescent patients were collected a median of roughly 100 days after diagnosis, with a range of 35 to 161 days. Culture stimuli were overlapping spike peptide pools from SARS-CoV-2 and from the common cold coronaviruses HCoV-NL63, HCoV-OC43 and HCoV-229E. At the TCR clonotype level, an earlier paper using these donors assessed memory CD4+ T cell crossreactivity between SARS-CoV-2 and common cold coronavirus spike proteins. Post-vaccine blood samples were taken a median of roughly 72 days after the second vaccine dose, with a range of roughly 13 to 250 days. The research as a whole found: Relatively few convalescent patients were included in the study, and early timepoints after natural infection were not analyzed. Among convalescent patients, a median approximately 88% of the SARS-CoV-2-reactive clones seen after vaccination appeared only after vaccination, which suggests priming specific to the vaccine. Although the median number of SARS-CoV-2-reactive clonotypes went up from some 23 after infection to 38 after vaccination, the increase was not significant. In convalescent patients, nearly all vaccine-specific clones (304 of 307) were found to be mono-reactive for SARS-CoV-2 spike rather than cross-reactive with common cold coronaviruses.

The method behind the library was PCR. At the Johns Hopkins FTIC core, DNA from the cultured CD4+ T cells underwent TCR sequencing with the Oncomine TCR Beta short-read assay. The QIAamp micro DNA kit was used to extract genomic DNA from the cultured CD4+ T cells. Oncomine TCR Beta libraries from cultured CD4+ T cells were pooled using unique dual indexes and sequenced on an Illumina iSeq 100. In the authors' own workflow: Non-productive sequences were removed, and CDR3s that did not start with C, did not end with F or W, or were shorter than 7 amino acids were discarded. The MANAFEST web application was used to identify antigen-specific clonotypes by comparing peptide-stimulated wells against reference wells and other culture wells. For a clone to be called positive, the clone needed an FDR below 0.05, an odds ratio above 5, and a productive frequency above 0.1% in at least two of three replicate wells. Clonotypes that were significantly expanded in both SARS-CoV-2 spike wells and at least one common cold coronavirus spike condition were defined as cross-reactive. CDR3 homology was assessed with Levenshtein distances (stringdist) and unrooted phylogenetic trees (ape) in R version 3.6.1. TCRdb redid the processing of the public reads, applying fastp at Q25 and MiXCR, and retained in-frame beta chains. A single entry per CDR3 protein holds the most common genes and DNA from its merged rows. For this entry, the V and J calls and clone size follow TCRdb and not the study's own pipeline. The sample records approximately 10,000 distinct CDR3 sequences, 30% to 45% of which are singletons. The leading ten clones occupy approximately 15% of the sample.

The treatment or condition label, as the study defines it: 10-day PBMC culture with coronavirus spike peptide pools or control peptides (ViraFEST assay). CD4+ T cells from unexposed donors were collected before the COVID-19 pandemic (2011-2018). The ViraFEST assay was used in the study, in which antigen-specific T cells were expanded with peptide pools and expanded clonotypes were subsequently identified by TCR sequencing. Each well held around 1.9 million PBMCs cultured with approximately 10 ug/ml peptide pools in IMDM containing around 5% human AB serum and 9.5 to 10 IU/ml IL-2. Half of the culture medium was replaced with fresh IL-2-containing medium on days 3 and 7. Once the cells had been in culture for roughly 10 days, the EasySep CD4+ T cell isolation kit was used to isolate CD4+ T cells by negative selection. As far as cell numbers permitted, CD4+ T cells from unexposed donors were tested for reactivity against SARS-CoV-2 S and N as well as four spike pools from common cold coronaviruses. Ficoll-Paque Plus gradient centrifugation was used to isolate PBMCs from whole blood, and the isolated PBMCs were then either used fresh or cryopreserved at -140C. In general, triplicate wells were set up for every culture condition. Leukapheresis product for the unexposed donors was bought commercially.

A few counts support this clonotype. Its antigen specificity is not known. It has no much larger one-base neighbor in the sample; base qualities were not kept. The specimen was CD4+ T cells from blood, cultured in vitro. The receptor was derived from a human donor in good health.

The DNA sequence follows: TGTGCCAGCAGCTTCTGGTCAGGGGGGGAGACCCAGTACTTC. Its protein product is CASSFWSGGETQYF. The chain is assembled from TRBV7-2 and TRBJ2-5; a tentative D match to TRBD1 spans 7 bases. Per the germline V gene, SGHTA is the CDR1 and FQGNSA is the CDR2. V and J lose 3 bases and 5 bases, and a span of 13 bases separates them. The CDR3 measures 14 amino acids from cysteine to phenylalanine. Only CDR3 DNA remains: 42 bases, in frame from the first base.